These T cell receptor beta chains were read from a single sample in a study of T cell repertoires in cytomegalovirus infection. TCRdb analysed the reads with MiXCR anew, one entry per CDR3 protein. The repertoire consists of fewer than 550,000 distinct CDR3 sequences, with 10% to 12% occurring once and the leading ten covering about a tenth. Sequencing used PBMCs. These receptors were obtained from a human donor in good health (CMV status not recorded). Some clones in this sample may be carry-over from other donors' samples. CDR3s include the opening cysteine and the closing phenylalanine or tryptophan. The order of the fields is J gene, clone size, D gene, V gene, CDR3 protein, CDR3 DNA. The D gene is left open where the match is weak. Where a row states a size, it is once, few, many or the class of an expanded clone; other rows omit it.

J gene: TRBJ2-1; clone size: many; D gene: TRBD2; V gene: TRBV24-1; CDR3 protein: CATSDLAGGSHNEQFF; CDR3 DNA: TGTGCCACCAGTGATTTAGCGGGAGGGTCCCACAATGAGCAGTTCTTC
J gene: TRBJ2-3; clone size: many; D gene: NA; V gene: TRBV24-1; CDR3 protein: CATSDSPRPYGADTQYF; CDR3 DNA: TGTGCCACCAGTGACTCCCCGCGTCCGTATGGTGCAGATACGCAGTATTTT
J gene: TRBJ1-5; clone size: many; D gene: TRBD1; V gene: TRBV7-9; CDR3 protein: CASSSRVDTGGENQPQHF; CDR3 DNA: TGTGCCAGCAGCTCGCGGGTGGATACAGGGGGCGAAAATCAGCCCCAGCATTTT
J gene: TRBJ1-2; clone size: many; D gene: NA; V gene: TRBV30; CDR3 protein: CAWIGVGYGYTF; CDR3 DNA: TGTGCCTGGATCGGTGTAGGCTATGGCTACACCTTC
J gene: TRBJ1-1; clone size: many; D gene: TRBD1; V gene: TRBV7-8; CDR3 protein: CASRGTARLPAFF; CDR3 DNA: TGTGCCAGCAGAGGGACAGCCAGGTTGCCAGCTTTCTTT
J gene: TRBJ2-4; clone size: many; D gene: NA; V gene: TRBV7-8; CDR3 protein: CASSHTFIQYF; CDR3 DNA: TGTGCCAGCAGCCATACCTTCATTCAGTACTTC
J gene: TRBJ1-2; clone size: NA; D gene: NA; V gene: TRBV30; CDR3 protein: CAWRGAGSYGYTF; CDR3 DNA: TGTGCCTGGAGAGGCGCGGGCAGCTATGGCTACACCTTC
J gene: TRBJ1-5; clone size: many; D gene: NA; V gene: TRBV7-8; CDR3 protein: CASSAGRGNQPQHF; CDR3 DNA: TGTGCCAGCAGCGCGGGCCGGGGAAATCAGCCCCAGCATTTT
J gene: TRBJ2-2; clone size: few; D gene: NA; V gene: TRBV19; CDR3 protein: CASEIEGGELFF; CDR3 DNA: TGTGCCAGCGAAATTGAGGGCGGGGAGCTGTTTTTT
J gene: TRBJ1-6; clone size: many; D gene: NA; V gene: TRBV7-2; CDR3 protein: CASSWDGYNSPLHF; CDR3 DNA: TGTGCCAGCAGCTGGGACGGATATAATTCACCCCTCCACTTT
J gene: TRBJ1-2; clone size: NA; D gene: TRBD1; V gene: TRBV6-6; CDR3 protein: CASSPSRAGQGAYGYTF; CDR3 DNA: TGTGCCAGCAGTCCCTCGAGGGCTGGACAGGGGGCTTATGGCTACACCTTC
J gene: TRBJ2-2; clone size: many; D gene: NA; V gene: TRBV7-2; CDR3 protein: CASIPLEAGELFF; CDR3 DNA: TGTGCCAGCATCCCACTAGAAGCCGGGGAGCTGTTTTTT
J gene: TRBJ2-1; clone size: NA; D gene: TRBD2; V gene: TRBV5-4; CDR3 protein: CASSSGTGGSYNEQFF; CDR3 DNA: TGTGCCAGCAGCTCCGGGACTGGCGGGAGTTACAATGAGCAGTTCTTC
J gene: TRBJ2-2; clone size: many; D gene: NA; V gene: TRBV7-2; CDR3 protein: CASSLDARPSNTGELFF; CDR3 DNA: TGTGCCAGCAGCCTCGACGCTAGGCCCTCGAACACCGGGGAGCTGTTTTTT
J gene: TRBJ2-7; clone size: many; D gene: TRBD2; V gene: TRBV5-4; CDR3 protein: CASSDRLAKLYF; CDR3 DNA: TGTGCCAGCAGCGATAGACTAGCTAAACTGTACTTC
J gene: TRBJ1-3; clone size: many; D gene: NA; V gene: TRBV7-9; CDR3 protein: CASSPKRRTGNTIYF; CDR3 DNA: TGTGCCAGCAGCCCCAAAAGGCGGACGGGAAACACCATATATTTT
J gene: TRBJ2-7; clone size: few; D gene: NA; V gene: TRBV20-1; CDR3 protein: CSAPRTGAFNEQYF; CDR3 DNA: TGCAGTGCTCCACGGACGGGGGCATTCAACGAGCAGTACTTC
J gene: TRBJ1-1; clone size: many; D gene: TRBD1; V gene: TRBV10-3; CDR3 protein: CAITEGTGWAFF; CDR3 DNA: TGTGCCATCACCGAAGGGACAGGGTGGGCTTTCTTT
J gene: TRBJ1-3; clone size: many; D gene: TRBD1; V gene: TRBV19; CDR3 protein: CASSIVSPTGAAGNTIYF; CDR3 DNA: TGTGCCAGTAGTATAGTTTCCCCGACAGGGGCGGCTGGAAACACCATATATTTT
J gene: TRBJ2-7; clone size: many; D gene: TRBD1; V gene: TRBV7-6; CDR3 protein: CASSQGRTGIGEQYF; CDR3 DNA: TGTGCCAGCAGCCAGGGGAGGACAGGGATTGGAGAGCAGTACTTC
J gene: TRBJ1-6; clone size: few; D gene: NA; V gene: TRBV13; CDR3 protein: CASSLGGEVNSPLHF; CDR3 DNA: TGTGCCAGCAGCTTAGGTGGGGAGGTTAATTCACCCCTCCACTTT
J gene: TRBJ1-5; clone size: few; D gene: NA; V gene: TRBV27; CDR3 protein: CASSLLARGNQPQHF; CDR3 DNA: TGTGCCAGCAGTTTACTTGCCAGGGGCAATCAGCCCCAGCATTTT
J gene: TRBJ2-2; clone size: NA; D gene: NA; V gene: TRBV20-1; CDR3 protein: CSARISWDTGELFF; CDR3 DNA: TGCAGTGCTAGAATAAGTTGGGACACCGGGGAGCTGTTTTTT
J gene: TRBJ2-5; clone size: many; D gene: TRBD1; V gene: TRBV7-2; CDR3 protein: CASSQNPGQGSPEYF; CDR3 DNA: TGTGCCAGCAGCCAAAACCCGGGACAGGGAAGTCCAGAGTACTTC
J gene: TRBJ2-5; clone size: many; D gene: NA; V gene: TRBV7-2; CDR3 protein: CASSLGPGGGLGETQYF; CDR3 DNA: TGTGCCAGCAGCTTAGGCCCGGGCGGAGGGTTAGGGGAGACCCAGTACTTC
J gene: TRBJ1-4; clone size: many; D gene: NA; V gene: TRBV7-2; CDR3 protein: CASSGDGEKLFF; CDR3 DNA: TGTGCCAGCAGCGGAGACGGTGAAAAACTGTTTTTT
J gene: TRBJ2-5; clone size: many; D gene: TRBD2; V gene: TRBV28; CDR3 protein: CASSGGVKTQYF; CDR3 DNA: TGTGCCAGCAGTGGGGGGGTGAAGACCCAGTACTTC
J gene: TRBJ1-4; clone size: many; D gene: NA; V gene: TRBV7-2; CDR3 protein: CASSVGNVNEKLFF; CDR3 DNA: TGTGCCAGCAGCGTCGGGAACGTAAATGAAAAACTGTTTTTT
J gene: TRBJ2-1; clone size: NA; D gene: NA; V gene: TRBV3-1; CDR3 protein: CASSQDRNSEQFF; CDR3 DNA: TGTGCCAGCAGCCAAGATCGAAACAGCGAGCAGTTCTTC
J gene: TRBJ2-2; clone size: NA; D gene: NA; V gene: TRBV5-5; CDR3 protein: CASSWGLGTGMTGELFF; CDR3 DNA: TGTGCCAGCAGCTGGGGGCTAGGTACGGGCATGACCGGGGAGCTGTTTTTT
J gene: TRBJ1-2; clone size: few; D gene: NA; V gene: TRBV2; CDR3 protein: CASSEDRTNYGYTF; CDR3 DNA: TGTGCCAGCAGTGAAGACAGGACCAACTATGGCTACACCTTC
J gene: TRBJ1-1; clone size: many; D gene: NA; V gene: TRBV5-1; CDR3 protein: CASSTRRVGTEAFF; CDR3 DNA: TGCGCCAGCAGCACCCGACGGGTGGGGACTGAAGCTTTCTTT
J gene: TRBJ1-1; clone size: many; D gene: NA; V gene: TRBV6-2/TRBV6-3; CDR3 protein: CASIKGGYTEAFF; CDR3 DNA: TGTGCCAGCATCAAGGGGGGGTACACTGAAGCTTTCTTT
J gene: TRBJ2-7; clone size: NA; D gene: NA; V gene: TRBV20-1; CDR3 protein: CSALGGEYEQYF; CDR3 DNA: TGCAGTGCCCTAGGGGGTGAGTACGAGCAGTACTTC
J gene: TRBJ2-1; clone size: few; D gene: TRBD1; V gene: TRBV20-1; CDR3 protein: CSAPFDRGFSDEQFF; CDR3 DNA: TGCAGTGCCCCCTTTGACAGGGGCTTTTCAGATGAGCAGTTCTTC
J gene: TRBJ2-7; clone size: few; D gene: NA; V gene: TRBV30; CDR3 protein: CAWSPGHYSYEQYF; CDR3 DNA: TGTGCCTGGAGTCCCGGCCACTACTCCTACGAGCAGTACTTC
J gene: TRBJ2-7; clone size: many; D gene: TRBD1; V gene: TRBV7-9; CDR3 protein: CASSFPDRAEQYF; CDR3 DNA: TGTGCCAGCAGCTTCCCGGACAGGGCCGAGCAGTACTTC
J gene: TRBJ1-2; clone size: NA; D gene: NA; V gene: TRBV29-1; CDR3 protein: CGVEIGGDRAYGYTF; CDR3 DNA: TGCGGCGTTGAAATCGGCGGGGACCGAGCCTATGGCTACACCTTC
J gene: TRBJ1-1; clone size: NA; D gene: NA; V gene: TRBV27; CDR3 protein: CASSRSPAGMNTEAFF; CDR3 DNA: TGTGCCAGCAGCCGCTCCCCGGCCGGGATGAACACTGAAGCTTTCTTT
J gene: TRBJ1-1; clone size: NA; D gene: NA; V gene: TRBV19; CDR3 protein: CASSRTVKNTEAFF; CDR3 DNA: TGTGCCAGTAGCCGGACAGTCAAGAACACTGAAGCTTTCTTT
J gene: TRBJ2-1; clone size: many; D gene: TRBD2; V gene: TRBV12-5; CDR3 protein: CASGSGTSGVFNEQFF; CDR3 DNA: TGTGCTAGTGGTTCCGGGACTAGCGGGGTCTTCAATGAGCAGTTCTTC
J gene: TRBJ1-2; clone size: many; D gene: NA; V gene: TRBV27; CDR3 protein: CASSYDPTYYGYTF; CDR3 DNA: TGTGCCAGCAGTTATGACCCCACGTATTATGGCTACACCTTC
J gene: TRBJ1-5; clone size: few; D gene: NA; V gene: TRBV6-6; CDR3 protein: CASNARDSLGQPQHF; CDR3 DNA: TGTGCCAGCAACGCCCGGGACTCACTCGGTCAGCCCCAGCATTTT